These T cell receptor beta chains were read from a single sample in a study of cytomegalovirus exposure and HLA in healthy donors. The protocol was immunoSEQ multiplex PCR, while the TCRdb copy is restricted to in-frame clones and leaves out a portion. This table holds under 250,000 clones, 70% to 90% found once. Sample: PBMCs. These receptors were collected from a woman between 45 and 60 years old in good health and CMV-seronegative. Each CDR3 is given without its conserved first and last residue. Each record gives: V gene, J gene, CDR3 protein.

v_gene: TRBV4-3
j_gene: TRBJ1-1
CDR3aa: ASSQVLGAPTEAL

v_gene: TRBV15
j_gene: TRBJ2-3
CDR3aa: ATARGGWATDTQY

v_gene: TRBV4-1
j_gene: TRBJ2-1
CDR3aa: ASSLLRLALNEQF

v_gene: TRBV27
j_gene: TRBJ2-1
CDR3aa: ASKASGRVYNEQF

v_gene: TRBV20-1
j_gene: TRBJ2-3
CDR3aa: SAGQADTQY

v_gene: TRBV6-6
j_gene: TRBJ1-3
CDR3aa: ASSSSHHNVGNTIY

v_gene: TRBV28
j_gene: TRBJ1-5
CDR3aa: ASSRGGSNQPQH

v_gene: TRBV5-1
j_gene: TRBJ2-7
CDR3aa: ASSPGQEVDMEYYYEQY

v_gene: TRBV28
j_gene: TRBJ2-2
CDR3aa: ASRATPGGRTGELF

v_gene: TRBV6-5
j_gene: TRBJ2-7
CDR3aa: ASSHTNEQY

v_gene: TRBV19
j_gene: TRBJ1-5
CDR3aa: ASSIDLRGNQPQH

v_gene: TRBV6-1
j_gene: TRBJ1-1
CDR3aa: ASSRGQGSEAF

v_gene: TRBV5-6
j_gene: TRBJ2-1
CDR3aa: ASRDRTSGRFYNEQF

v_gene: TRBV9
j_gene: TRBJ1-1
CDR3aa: ASSVDAGQGSWDTEAF

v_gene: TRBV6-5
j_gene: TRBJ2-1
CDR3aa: ASSYRRGSAYNEQF

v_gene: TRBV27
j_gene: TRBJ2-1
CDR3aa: ASSLRGERGNEQF

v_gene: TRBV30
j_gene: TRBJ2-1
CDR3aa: AWSAERTSGVSSYNEQF

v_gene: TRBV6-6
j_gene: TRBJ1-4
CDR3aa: ASIGNSGKLF

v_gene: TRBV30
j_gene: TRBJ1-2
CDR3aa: AWRVPGTRGNYGYT

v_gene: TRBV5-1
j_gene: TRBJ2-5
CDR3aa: ASSLTGGETQY

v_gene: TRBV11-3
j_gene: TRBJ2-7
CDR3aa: ASSYLTSGSYEQY

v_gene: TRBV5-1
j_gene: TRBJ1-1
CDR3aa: ASSLVSNTEAF

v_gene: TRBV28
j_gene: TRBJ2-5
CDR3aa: ASSLSQAGPTQY

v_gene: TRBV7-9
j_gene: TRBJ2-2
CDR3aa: ASILPGLAGVTGELF

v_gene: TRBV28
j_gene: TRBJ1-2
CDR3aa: ASSLRAYGYT

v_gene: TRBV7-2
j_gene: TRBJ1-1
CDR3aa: ASSPRLGTGLNTEAF

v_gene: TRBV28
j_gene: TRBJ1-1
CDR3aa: ASSLVGRGRDTEAF

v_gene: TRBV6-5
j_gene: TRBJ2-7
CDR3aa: ASSPGDLYEQY

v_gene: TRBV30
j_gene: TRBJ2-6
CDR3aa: AWKKSGGSGANVLT

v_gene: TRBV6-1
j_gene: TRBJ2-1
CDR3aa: ASSPAGGDEQF

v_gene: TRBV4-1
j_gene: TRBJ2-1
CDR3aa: ASSQVTGPEQF

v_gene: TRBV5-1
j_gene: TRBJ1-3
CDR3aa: ASSFASSDSGNTIY

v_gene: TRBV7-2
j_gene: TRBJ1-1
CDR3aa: ASSLGGGGGGTEAF

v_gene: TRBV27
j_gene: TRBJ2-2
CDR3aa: ASRRLAANTGELF

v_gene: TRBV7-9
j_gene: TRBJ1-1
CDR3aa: SSSLRGGKNTEAF

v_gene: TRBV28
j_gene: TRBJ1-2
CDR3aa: ASRVFQGQGGDGYT

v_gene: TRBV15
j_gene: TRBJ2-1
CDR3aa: ATESSLRQGPYNEQF

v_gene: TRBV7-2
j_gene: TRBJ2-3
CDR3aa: ASSRGQITDTQY

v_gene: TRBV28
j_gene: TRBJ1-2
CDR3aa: ASRREGQGKGYT

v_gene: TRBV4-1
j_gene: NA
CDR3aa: ASSLSQNVQYEQY

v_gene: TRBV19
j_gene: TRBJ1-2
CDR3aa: ASSKGQVYGYT

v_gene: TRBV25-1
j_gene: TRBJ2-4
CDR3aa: ASSEYTAGRGGNIQY

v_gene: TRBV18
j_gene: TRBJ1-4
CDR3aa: ASSPPQDRFTTNEKLF

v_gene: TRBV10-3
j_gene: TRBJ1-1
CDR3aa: AIRAYRTGGNTEAF

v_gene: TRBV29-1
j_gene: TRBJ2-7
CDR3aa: SGSNDRRYEQY

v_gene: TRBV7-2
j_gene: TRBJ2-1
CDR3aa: ASTMTSGYNEQF

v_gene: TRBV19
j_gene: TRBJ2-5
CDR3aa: ASSKPGTGGGETQY

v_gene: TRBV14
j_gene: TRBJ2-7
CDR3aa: ASSSGLAVYEQY

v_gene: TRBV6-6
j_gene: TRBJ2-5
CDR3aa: ASSYSQVQETQY

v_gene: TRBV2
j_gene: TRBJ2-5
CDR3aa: ASSESGVGGQETQY

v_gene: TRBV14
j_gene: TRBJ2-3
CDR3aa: ASSQARSSGSFRTDTQY

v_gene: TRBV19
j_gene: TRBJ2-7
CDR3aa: ASSRPGQSYEQY

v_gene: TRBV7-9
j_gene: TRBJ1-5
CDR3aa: ASSQGQSNQPQH

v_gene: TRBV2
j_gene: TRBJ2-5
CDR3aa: ASSEGWGASGKETQY